These 25 T cell receptor beta chains were all obtained from the same sample, sequenced in a study of blood T cell repertoires in COVID-19. Clones were read by immunoSEQ multiplex PCR, and TCRdb kept only the in-frame ones, dropping some. This sample has some 110,000 clones, with around 86% found just once. Sequencing input: peripheral blood. The source of these receptors is a man aged 50 or older with acute or convalescent COVID-19.

This chain links TRBV6-6 with TRBJ1-5, with D tentatively TRBD1 (5 bases). Trimming pared 2 bases from V and 5 bases from J, leaving 13 bases between. This CDR3 spans 15 amino acids. Looked up from germline, CDR1 is MNHNY and CDR2 is SVGAGI (reference sequence). In DNA form, the CDR3 reads TGTGCCAGCAGTTACCCCGCGGGGGGGGATCAGCCCCAGCATTTT. Protein: CASSYPAGGDQPQHF.

This rearrangement joins TRBV11-2 to TRBJ2-1, with 7 positions matching TRBD2. CDR1 and CDR2 (germline): SGHAT, FQNNGV. J was trimmed by 6 bases and V by 5 bases; bases with no gene match: 10. This CDR3 comprises 15 residues. CDR3 sequence (DNA): TGTGCCAGCAGCACCGGGGGGAGCAAGGGCAATGAGCAGTTCTTC. This translates into CASSTGGSKGNEQFF.

The gene calls are TRBV28 and TRBJ2-5; maybe TRBD2 (6 bases). V lost 4 bases and J 5 bases, leaving 11 bases between the germline ends. Germline-derived CDR1 and CDR2 are MDHEN and SYDVKM. The CDR3 is 13 residues long. CDR3 sequence reads: CASSSYSGETQYF. In nucleotides, the CDR3 is TGTGCCAGCAGTTCGTATAGCGGTGAGACCCAGTACTTC.

This clone occurred once. The J gene is TRBJ2-5, the V gene TRBV5-6, with TRBD1 matching over 10 bases. The CDR3 sequence is 14 residues long. Germline assignment: CDR1 SGHDT and CDR2 YYEEEE. V was clipped by 4 bases and J by 3 bases; unmatched bases: 3. The CDR3 here is CASSIGTGEETQYF. CDR3 in DNA: TGTGCCAGCAGCATCGGGACAGGGGAAGAGACCCAGTACTTC.

This chain uses TRBV15 with TRBJ1-5; D is unclear. CDR1 is LNHNV, CDR2 YYDKDF, per germline (reference sequence). The CDR3 runs 14 residues. Trimming removed 5 bases from V and 3 bases from J, with 11 bases in between. As DNA, the CDR3 is TGTGCCACCAGCTCCTCCGGGTACAATCAGCCCCAGCATTTT. Translated, it gives CATSSSGYNQPQHF.

The gene calls are TRBV19 and TRBJ1-1, with 8 bases matching TRBD1. The germline V gene encodes CDR1 LNHDA and CDR2 SQIVND (reference sequence). V lost 6 bases to trimming and J lost 0 bases; unmatched junction nucleotides: 3. The length of the CDR3 is 14 residues. The CDR3 loop is CASSRTGMNTEAFF. DNA for the CDR3: TGTGCCAGTAGCAGGACAGGGATGAACACTGAAGCTTTCTTT.

The chain has TRBV12-3 or TRBV12-4 and TRBJ1-5, with D unclear. The V and J ends lost 3 bases and 6 bases respectively, with 6 bases between them. This CDR3 spans 12 amino acids. The CDR3 DNA is TGTGCCAGCAGTTTTGGCGGTCAGCCCCAGCATTTT. This gives the protein CASSFGGQPQHF.

This clone was detected only a few times. The junction and the germline gene differ at one end; a read error may be behind it. The chain recombines TRBV5-1 with TRBJ2-1; 10 positions match TRBD2. Germline V CDR1 and CDR2: SGHRS, YFSETQ. CDR3 size: 12 residues. The CDR3 is CASSFSGTSEIF. The CDR3 DNA reads as TGCGCCAGCAGCTTCTCCGGGACTAGCGAGATCTTC. The full variable domain, rest sourced from reference TRBV5-1 and TRBJ2-1, is KAGVTQTPRYLIKTRGQQVTLSCSPISGHRSVSWYQQTPGQGLQFLFEYFSETQRNKGNFPGRFSGRQFSNSRSEMNVSTLELGDSALYLCASSFSGTSEIFGPGTRLTVL.

The chain is built from TRBV5-1 and TRBJ1-5; perhaps TRBD1 as D (5 bases). CDR1 and CDR2 from the germline V gene are SGHRS and YFSETQ. The V and J ends lost 0 bases and 4 bases respectively, with 11 bases between them. The CDR3 spans 15 residues. The CDR3 sequence is CASSLEGSGNQPQHF. CDR3 DNA: TGCGCCAGCAGCTTGGAGGGGAGCGGGAATCAGCCCCAGCATTTT.

The chain recombines TRBV4-1 with TRBJ2-6, with 12 nucleotides matching TRBD1. Germline CDR1 MGHRA, CDR2 YSYEKL. There are 19 residues in the CDR3. Germline trimming cut 4 bases from V and 3 bases from J; bases unmatched to any gene: 10. The chain's CDR3 is CASSLASGTGGFGANVLTF. CDR3 coding DNA: TGCGCCAGCAGCCTAGCCTCCGGGACAGGGGGCTTTGGGGCCAACGTCCTGACTTTC.

The chain has TRBV3-1 (or the pseudogene TRBV3-2) and TRBJ2-2; TRBD2 matches at 10 bases. The trim removed 1 base at V and 5 bases at J, leaving 4 bases unmatched. This CDR3 has 16 amino acids. Per germline, CDR1 LGHDT and CDR2 YNNKEL (reference sequence). The CDR3 region is CASSQVTSGDTGELFF. The CDR3 DNA reads TGTGCCAGCAGCCAAGTTACTAGCGGGGATACCGGGGAGCTGTTTTTT.

This chain joins TRBV28 and TRBJ2-1; no clear D gene. Germline CDR1 is MDHEN and CDR2 is SYDVKM. V gave up 5 bases and J gave up 0 bases, with 14 bases separating them. The CDR3 contains 16 residues. DNA of the CDR3: TGTGCCAGCAGTCCCCTAGTCGGTGTCTCCTACAATGAGCAGTTCTTC. As protein: CASSPLVGVSYNEQFF.

By sample fraction, this clone is medium-sized (0.01 to 0.1%). V is TRBV6-1 and J is TRBJ1-4; 9 bases agree with TRBD1. The V gene's germline CDR1 is MNHNS and CDR2 SASEGT. The CDR3 sequence is 18 residues long. With V trimmed by 1 base and J by 8 bases, 14 bases remained unmatched. The CDR3 DNA is TGTGCCAGCAGTGAAGAAAGGGGACAGGGTCGAATCTCGGAAAAACTGTTTTTT. The encoded protein is CASSEERGQGRISEKLFF.

The chain uses TRBV2 and TRBJ2-1, with 9 bases identical to TRBD2. The length of the CDR3 is 16 residues. Germline CDR1 SNHLY, CDR2 FYNNEI. The ends lost 2 bases at V and 3 bases at J; junction bases unmatched: 5. The CDR3 reads CASSEFGGGGYNEQFF. CDR3 in DNA: TGTGCCAGCAGTGAATTTGGCGGGGGGGGCTACAATGAGCAGTTCTTC.

In this sample, this clone turned up once. The chain recombines TRBV6-1 with TRBJ1-6, with 7 bases fitting TRBD1. The germline gives CDR1 MNHNS, CDR2 SASEGT. The CDR3 consists of 16 residues. J gave up 8 bases and V 0 bases, and 7 bases lay outside the gene matches. CDR3 amino acids: CASSEAVTDRDSPLHF. CDR3 in DNA: TGTGCCAGCAGTGAAGCCGTAACAGACAGGGATTCACCCCTCCACTTT.

This clone appeared a few times. Here the CDR3 reads CASSVGSDYGYTF. Written as DNA, the CDR3 is TGTGCCAGCAGCGTAGGGAGCGACTATGGCTACACCTTC. The J gene is TRBJ1-2, the V gene TRBV9; D not certain. Germline CDR1 SGDLS, CDR2 YYNGEE. CDR3 length: 13 residues. The ends were cut back, 0 bases at V and 3 bases at J, with 6 bases in the middle.

This sequence joins TRBV27 and TRBJ2-3; D may be TRBD2 (5 bases). The germline gives CDR1 MNHEY, CDR2 SMNVEV (reference sequence). Trimming removed 3 bases at V and 0 bases at J, with 10 bases between. The CDR3 spans 15 residues. CDR3 in amino acids: CASSLTGISTDTQYF. In DNA form, the CDR3 reads TGTGCCAGCAGTTTGACGGGGATTAGCACAGATACGCAGTATTTT.

This rearrangement joins TRBV27 to TRBJ2-3; TRBD2 aligns across 10 bases. The CDR3 consists of 15 residues. The V gene end was trimmed by 6 bases and the J gene end by 6 bases; junction bases not matched to a gene: 9. Germline V gives CDR1 MNHEY, CDR2 SMNVEV (reference sequence). CDR3 bases: TGTGCCAGCAGCCCGGCTAGCGGGAGAAGTGATACGCAGTATTTT. Protein product: CASSPASGRSDTQYF.

The chain recombines TRBV5-1 with TRBJ1-5, with 7 bases aligning to TRBD1. Germline values: CDR1 SGHRS, CDR2 YFSETQ. V lost 3 bases, J lost 7 bases, and 4 bases stayed unmatched. This CDR3 has 13 residues. The CDR3 DNA is TGCGCCAGCAGCTATAACAGGGGCCAGCCCCAGCATTTT. Translated: CASSYNRGQPQHF.

This clone was picked up one time. The genes are TRBV6-6 and TRBJ2-5; 12 bases are shared with TRBD2. Trimming took 6 bases from V and 5 from J; bases not matched to a gene: 4. Germline CDR1 and CDR2: MNHNY and SVGAGI (reference sequence). The CDR3 covers 14 residues. The CDR3 bases are TGTGCCAGCAGCTGGACTAGCGGGGACGAGACCCAGTACTTC. This gives the protein CASSWTSGDETQYF.

CDR3: CASSLGQGAHYEQYF. CDR3 DNA sequence: TGTGCCAGCAGCTTGGGACAGGGGGCTCACTACGAGCAGTACTTC. The gene calls are TRBV7-9 and TRBJ2-7, with 12 bases identical to TRBD1. CDR3 size: 15 residues. The V gene end was trimmed by 3 bases and the J gene end by 3 bases; junction bases not matched to a gene: 3. CDR1 is SEHNR and CDR2 is FQNEAQ in the germline V gene (reference sequence).

V and J are TRBV11-3 and TRBJ1-2; D is uncertain. The CDR3 loop spans 15 amino acids. CDR1 SGHNT and CDR2 YENEEA come from the germline V gene. Deletions cut 2 bases from V and 4 bases from J, with 14 bases between. The CDR3 is CASSLNLVGAYGYTF. CDR3 in DNA: TGTGCCAGCAGCTTAAACTTGGTTGGTGCCTATGGCTACACCTTC.

This chain joins TRBV5-1 and TRBJ1-4; D is perhaps TRBD1 (6 bases). CDR3 length: 16 residues. Germline V CDR1 and CDR2: SGHRS, YFSETQ. Trimming removed 4 bases from V and 8 bases from J, with 21 bases in between. The CDR3, as DNA: TGCGCCAGCAGCCGAGGGGAGGGGGTTACCCACGAAAAACTGTTTTTT. Protein: CASSRGEGVTHEKLFF.

This chain connects TRBV19 to TRBJ1-5, with D perhaps matching TRBD1 (5 bases). Trimming pared 3 bases from V and 4 bases from J, leaving 19 bases between. CDR3 size: 17 residues. Germline CDR1 LNHDA, CDR2 SQIVND (reference sequence). In DNA, the CDR3 is TGTGCCAGTAGTATGGGGCGTCTTCAGGGTTCAAATCAGCCCCAGCATTTT. It is translated as CASSMGRLQGSNQPQHF.

The rearrangement uses TRBV19 and TRBJ1-2, with D maybe TRBD1 (5 bases). V gave up 7 bases and J gave up 2 bases, with 20 bases separating them. Per the germline V gene, CDR1 is LNHDA and CDR2 is SQIVND (reference sequence). The CDR3 runs to 16 residues. CDR3 residues: CASTSAGGTVNYGYTF. CDR3 DNA: TGTGCCAGTACCTCAGCGGGAGGGACTGTAAACTATGGCTACACCTTC.